This T cell receptor (beta chain) was sequenced in a study of CD8 T cells in Susac syndrome. Random hexamers were used to reverse transcribe an amount of about 0.45 to 1 ug RNA. A multiplex approach, immunoSEQ multiplex PCR, amplified TCR beta CDR3 across 54 Vbeta and 13 Jbeta. TCRdb reanalysed the immunoSEQ multiplex PCR reads using MiXCR and keeps one entry per CDR3 protein. The table includes around 280,000 distinct CDR3 sequences, just over 90% detected once. CDR1 SGHRS and CDR2 YFSETQ come from the germline V gene. Trimming pared 2 bases from V and 1 base from J, leaving 8 bases between. This CDR3 region has 14 residues.

The sequence came from a human donor with multiple sclerosis. Material: CD4+ T cells from PBMCs. The chain links TRBV5-1 to TRBJ2-3, with D unclear. The CDR3 reads CASSFLDGTDTQYF. CDR3 bases: TGCGCCAGCAGCTTCCTTGACGGCACAGATACGCAGTATTTT.